A selection of T cell receptor beta chains follows, all from one sample in a study of Tregs in tolerant kidney transplant recipients. The data were produced by immunoSEQ multiplex PCR, yet TCRdb's version contains in-frame clones alone and is incomplete. The top ten hold approximately 0.59% of the sample, which has roughly 120,000 clones, around 91% seen once. Material for sequencing was CD4+ T cells from blood. The receptors here all came from a human donor in good health. Both conserved end residues are part of each CDR3. The order of the fields is CDR3 DNA, CDR3 protein, V gene, clone size, J gene, D gene. D genes are given only for firm matches. Clone sizes are given selectively: once, few, many, or a class where the clone is expanded.

cdr3_nt: TGTGCCAGCAGTTACGTTGGTCGGGACAGGGATCATACCTTC; cdr3_aa: CASSYVGRDRDHTF; v_call: TRBV6-5; clone_size: once; j_call: TRBJ1-2; d_call: TRBD1
cdr3_nt: TGTGCCAGCAGCCGGACTAGTTCAAATGAGCAGTTCTTC; cdr3_aa: CASSRTSSNEQFF; v_call: TRBV7-2; clone_size: -; j_call: TRBJ2-1; d_call: TRBD2
cdr3_nt: TGCGCCAGCAGCCAAACCGGAACAGTCCAAGAGACCCAGTACTTC; cdr3_aa: CASSQTGTVQETQYF; v_call: TRBV4-1; clone_size: once; j_call: TRBJ2-5; d_call: -
cdr3_nt: TGCAGCGTCGATGGACTAGACAGCACAGATACGCAGTATTTT; cdr3_aa: CSVDGLDSTDTQYF; v_call: TRBV29-1; clone_size: -; j_call: TRBJ2-3; d_call: TRBD2
cdr3_nt: TGTGCCAGCTCACCACTGGGCAACTCCCCTGCCTACGAGCAGTACTTC; cdr3_aa: CASSPLGNSPAYEQYF; v_call: TRBV18; clone_size: -; j_call: TRBJ2-7; d_call: -
cdr3_nt: TGTGCCAGCTCCCGAAGTGGGGACCCTTACAATGAGCAGTTCTTC; cdr3_aa: CASSRSGDPYNEQFF; v_call: TRBV6-4; clone_size: -; j_call: TRBJ2-1; d_call: -
cdr3_nt: TGTGCCAGCAGCTTAGCGGGGGGGAACACTGAAGCTTTCTTT; cdr3_aa: CASSLAGGNTEAFF; v_call: TRBV7-6; clone_size: -; j_call: TRBJ1-1; d_call: -
cdr3_nt: TGTGCCAGCAGCGCATTCCTACAGGTGTTTGGCTACACCTTC; cdr3_aa: CASSAFLQVFGYTF; v_call: TRBV5-6; clone_size: -; j_call: TRBJ1-2; d_call: -
cdr3_nt: TGCGCCAGCAGCCATCCCGTCCAAAACACTGAAGCTTTCTTT; cdr3_aa: CASSHPVQNTEAFF; v_call: TRBV4-1; clone_size: -; j_call: TRBJ1-1; d_call: -
cdr3_nt: TGTGCCTGGAGCTTAACAGGCGTAAGTCGGCAAGAGACCCAGTACTTC; cdr3_aa: CAWSLTGVSRQETQYF; v_call: TRBV30; clone_size: -; j_call: TRBJ2-5; d_call: -
cdr3_nt: TGTGCCAGCAGCCCGGGGTTGGAGACAGATACGCAGTATTTT; cdr3_aa: CASSPGLETDTQYF; v_call: TRBV5-4; clone_size: -; j_call: TRBJ2-3; d_call: -
cdr3_nt: TGTGCCAGCAGCTTAGCGTGGGACAGACGGAACAATGAGCAGTTCTTC; cdr3_aa: CASSLAWDRRNNEQFF; v_call: TRBV7-9; clone_size: -; j_call: TRBJ2-1; d_call: TRBD1
cdr3_nt: TGTGCCAGCAGCGTACTACCCACAGGGAACTATGGCTACACCTTC; cdr3_aa: CASSVLPTGNYGYTF; v_call: TRBV9; clone_size: -; j_call: TRBJ1-2; d_call: -
cdr3_nt: TGTGCCAGCAGTTACTCTCGGGACGTAGACTATGGCTACACCTTC; cdr3_aa: CASSYSRDVDYGYTF; v_call: TRBV6-5; clone_size: -; j_call: TRBJ1-2; d_call: -
cdr3_nt: TGTGCCAGCAGCCCTCGTTGGGACAGCTACGAGCAGTACTTC; cdr3_aa: CASSPRWDSYEQYF; v_call: TRBV5-6; clone_size: -; j_call: TRBJ2-7; d_call: TRBD1
cdr3_nt: TGTGCCAGCAGCTCCGACAGGGAGGTCTACGAGCAGTACTTC; cdr3_aa: CASSSDREVYEQYF; v_call: TRBV7-2; clone_size: -; j_call: TRBJ2-7; d_call: -
cdr3_nt: TGTGCCAGCTCACCACCTTCAAGGCGATTGAACACCGGGGAGCTGTTTTTT; cdr3_aa: CASSPPSRRLNTGELFF; v_call: TRBV18; clone_size: -; j_call: TRBJ2-2; d_call: -
cdr3_nt: TGTGCCAGCAGCGTAGCTTGGACAGGGGTCTACGAGCAGTACTTC; cdr3_aa: CASSVAWTGVYEQYF; v_call: TRBV9; clone_size: -; j_call: TRBJ2-7; d_call: TRBD1
cdr3_nt: TGTGCCAGCAGCTCCAACCGGGACAGGGGAAGGTGGGGCTACACCTTC; cdr3_aa: CASSSNRDRGRWGYTF; v_call: TRBV7-8; clone_size: -; j_call: TRBJ1-2; d_call: TRBD1
cdr3_nt: TGTGCCAGCAGTGAACAGGGAACACGCACAGATACGCAGTATTTT; cdr3_aa: CASSEQGTRTDTQYF; v_call: TRBV2; clone_size: -; j_call: TRBJ2-3; d_call: -
cdr3_nt: TGTGCCATCAGCCGGGACAGCGGTTTATATGGCTACACCTTC; cdr3_aa: CAISRDSGLYGYTF; v_call: TRBV10-3; clone_size: -; j_call: TRBJ1-2; d_call: TRBD1
cdr3_nt: TGTGCCAGCAGCTTGGGGGTCTACGAGCAGTACTTC; cdr3_aa: CASSLGVYEQYF; v_call: TRBV7-9; clone_size: few; j_call: TRBJ2-7; d_call: -
cdr3_nt: TGTGCCAGCAGCTTAGGGGACTTTATCACAGATACGCAGTATTTT; cdr3_aa: CASSLGDFITDTQYF; v_call: TRBV7-2; clone_size: -; j_call: TRBJ2-3; d_call: -
cdr3_nt: TGTGCCAGCAGCTTAGAAGAGGGGTGGGACAGTTACAATGAGCAGTTCTTC; cdr3_aa: CASSLEEGWDSYNEQFF; v_call: TRBV7-9; clone_size: -; j_call: TRBJ2-1; d_call: TRBD1
cdr3_nt: TGCGCCAGCAGCTTGGCCAGGAGGGACCTTTCCTACGAGCAGTACTTC; cdr3_aa: CASSLARRDLSYEQYF; v_call: TRBV5-1; clone_size: -; j_call: TRBJ2-7; d_call: -
cdr3_nt: TGTGCCAGCAGCCTTCTTAGCGAGACCGGGGAGCTGTTTTTT; cdr3_aa: CASSLLSETGELFF; v_call: TRBV2; clone_size: -; j_call: TRBJ2-2; d_call: -
cdr3_nt: TGTGCCAGTAGTATAGTGGGACTAGCGGGAGGCCGGGAGACCCAGTACTTC; cdr3_aa: CASSIVGLAGGRETQYF; v_call: TRBV19; clone_size: -; j_call: TRBJ2-5; d_call: TRBD2
cdr3_nt: TGTGCCAGCAGCCCCGGGACAGACAAACAGCCCCAGCATTTT; cdr3_aa: CASSPGTDKQPQHF; v_call: TRBV4-2; clone_size: -; j_call: TRBJ1-5; d_call: TRBD1